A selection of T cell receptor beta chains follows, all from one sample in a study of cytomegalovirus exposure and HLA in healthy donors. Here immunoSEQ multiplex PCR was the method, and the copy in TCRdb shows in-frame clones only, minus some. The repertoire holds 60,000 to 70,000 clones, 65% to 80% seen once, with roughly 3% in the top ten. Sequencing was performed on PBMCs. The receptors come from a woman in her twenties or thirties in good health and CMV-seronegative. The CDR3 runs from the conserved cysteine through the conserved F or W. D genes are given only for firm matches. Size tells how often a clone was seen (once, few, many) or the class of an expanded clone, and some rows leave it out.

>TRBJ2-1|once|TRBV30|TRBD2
TGTGCCTGGAGTGTACTAGCGGCCTACAATGAGCAGTTCTTC
CAWSVLAAYNEQFF
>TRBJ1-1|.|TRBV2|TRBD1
TGTGCCAGCAGTGTCTCAGGGACAGGGGGCGGTATCGCTGAAGCTTTCTTT
CASSVSGTGGGIAEAFF
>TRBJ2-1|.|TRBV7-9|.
TGTGCCAGCAGCAGGTCTAGCGACTACAATGAGCAGTTCTTC
CASSRSSDYNEQFF
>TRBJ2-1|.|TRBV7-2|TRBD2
TGTGCCAGCAGCCCCACCCTAATGACTAGCGGGAGGTACAATGAGCAGTTCTTC
CASSPTLMTSGRYNEQFF
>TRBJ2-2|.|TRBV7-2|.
TGTGCCAGCAGCTTAGTCCCCGCGCAGAACACCGGGGAGCTGTTTTTT
CASSLVPAQNTGELFF
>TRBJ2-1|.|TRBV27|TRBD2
TGTGCCAGCCGCCGGGGGCGGGGCGGGAGGGCCGAAAATGAGCAGTTCTTC
CASRRGRGGRAENEQFF
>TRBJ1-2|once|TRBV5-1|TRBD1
TGCGCCAGCAGAGATGGGACAGCCAACTATGGCTACACCTTC
CASRDGTANYGYTF
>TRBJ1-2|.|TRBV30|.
TGTGCCTGGAGGGACCGGGACTACGGCCCCTATGGCTACACCTTC
CAWRDRDYGPYGYTF
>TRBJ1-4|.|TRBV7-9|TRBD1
TGTGCCAGCAGCTTAAAGGGGGCGGGGGAAAAACTGTTTTTT
CASSLKGAGEKLFF
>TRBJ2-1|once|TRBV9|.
TGTGCCAGCAGCCCCGGACAGAGCTCCTACAATGAGCAGTTCTTC
CASSPGQSSYNEQFF
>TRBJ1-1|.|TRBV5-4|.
TGTGCCAGCAGCCCCAGAACAGACACTGAAGCTTTCTTT
CASSPRTDTEAFF
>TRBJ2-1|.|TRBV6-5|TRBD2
TGTGCCAGCGCTTATGATGGGGGGGGGTACAATGAGCAGTTCTTC
CASAYDGGGYNEQFF
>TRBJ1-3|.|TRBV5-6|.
TGTGCCAGCAGCCCCGGGAGAAACACCATATATTTT
CASSPGRNTIYF
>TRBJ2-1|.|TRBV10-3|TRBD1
TGTGCCATATCAGGGACAGGGGGCTTTGAGCAGTTCTTC
CAISGTGGFEQFF
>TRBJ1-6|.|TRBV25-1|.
TGTGCCAGCAGTGAAAACAGCTATAATTCACCCCTCCACTTT
CASSENSYNSPLHF
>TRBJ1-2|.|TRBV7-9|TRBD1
TGTGCCAGCAGCTCCGGACAGGGGCGCTACACCTTC
CASSSGQGRYTF
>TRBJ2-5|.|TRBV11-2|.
TGTGCCAGCAGCCCGAAAGGCTTAAAGGGGTTAGAGACCCAGTACTTC
CASSPKGLKGLETQYF
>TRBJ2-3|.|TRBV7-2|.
TGTGCCAGCAGCTTACTCCTAGGAGGATCAGATACGCAGTATTTT
CASSLLLGGSDTQYF
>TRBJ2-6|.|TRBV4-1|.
TGCGCCAGCAGCCAAGACCACACCCGTACGGGGGCCAACGTCCTGACTTTC
CASSQDHTRTGANVLTF
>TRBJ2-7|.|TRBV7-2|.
TGTGCCAGCAGCTTGAAGACAGGTGCTACGAGCCTCGAGCAGTACTTC
CASSLKTGATSLEQYF
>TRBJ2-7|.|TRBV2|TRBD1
TGTGCCAGCAATGTCGAAACAGGGGTCTACGAGCAGTACTTC
CASNVETGVYEQYF
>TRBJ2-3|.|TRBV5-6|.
TGTGCCAGCAGTTCTAGAAAGGGGGAGCAGTATTTT
CASSSRKGEQYF
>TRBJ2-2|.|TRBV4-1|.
TGCGCCAGCAGCCACTACAGAGTCGTTAGGACAGAGTTAACCGGGGAGCTGTTTTTT
CASSHYRVVRTELTGELFF
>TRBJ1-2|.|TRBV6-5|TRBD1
TGTGCCAGCAGTTACCCCGGACAGGGGATGTATGGCTACACCTTC
CASSYPGQGMYGYTF
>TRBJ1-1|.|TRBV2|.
TGTGCCAGCGGAGGGGCCAGTAACACTGAAGCTTTCTTT
CASGGASNTEAFF
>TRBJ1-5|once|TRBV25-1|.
TGTGCCAGCAGTGAATCGGAGGGTCAGCCCCAGCATTTT
CASSESEGQPQHF
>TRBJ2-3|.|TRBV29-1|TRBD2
TGCAGCGTTCAAACTAGCGCCCGAGGTACGCAGTATTTT
CSVQTSARGTQYF
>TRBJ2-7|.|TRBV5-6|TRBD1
TGTGCCAGCAGCTTGGGGACAGGTACCTACGAGCAGTACTTC
CASSLGTGTYEQYF
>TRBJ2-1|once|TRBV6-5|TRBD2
TGTGCTAGCAGTTACCGGACTAGCGGGGCTCACAATGAGCAGTTCTTC
CASSYRTSGAHNEQFF
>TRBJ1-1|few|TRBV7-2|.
TGTGCCAGCAGCTTATCCCAGGGCAACACTGAAGCTTTCTTT
CASSLSQGNTEAFF
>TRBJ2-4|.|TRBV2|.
TGTGCCAGCAACAGGGCCCAAAACATTCAGTACTTC
CASNRAQNIQYF
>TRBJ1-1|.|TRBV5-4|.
TGTGCCAGCAGCCCGTTGACAGGGAACACTGAAGCTTTCTTT
CASSPLTGNTEAFF
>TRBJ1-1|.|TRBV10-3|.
TGTGCCATCAAGAGGGACATGAACACTGAAGCTTTCTTT
CAIKRDMNTEAFF
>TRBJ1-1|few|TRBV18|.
TGTGCCAGCTCACCACCCCGGGACACGAGGAACACTGAAGCTTTCTTT
CASSPPRDTRNTEAFF
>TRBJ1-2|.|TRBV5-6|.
TGTGCCAGCAGTCCAGGGGTAGGTGGCTACACCTTC
CASSPGVGGYTF
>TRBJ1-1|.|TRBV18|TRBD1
TGTGCCAGCTCATACCAAAGATCGGGACAGGGAAACACTGAAGCTTTCTTT
CASSYQRSGQGNTEAFF
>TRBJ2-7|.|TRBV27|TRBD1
TGTGCCAGCAGCTACACCCGACAGGGGTTCTACGAGCAGTACTTC
CASSYTRQGFYEQYF
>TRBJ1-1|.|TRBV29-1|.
TGCAGTGATGCGCGGGTTGGAGCTGAAGCTTTCTTT
CSDARVGAEAFF
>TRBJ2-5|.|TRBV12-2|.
TGTGCAAGTCGCTTAGAGGGGCTCGCCGAAGAGACCCAGTACTTC
CASRLEGLAEETQYF
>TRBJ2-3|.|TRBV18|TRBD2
TGTGCCAGCTCACCGGGACTAGCGACTAGCACAGATACGCAGTATTTT
CASSPGLATSTDTQYF
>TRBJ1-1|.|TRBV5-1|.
TGCGCCAGCAGCTTGCAGGGGACCGCTGAAGCTTTCTTT
CASSLQGTAEAFF
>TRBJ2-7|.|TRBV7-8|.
TGTGCCAGCAGCCAAAGAGCAAGCTACGAGCAGTACTTC
CASSQRASYEQYF
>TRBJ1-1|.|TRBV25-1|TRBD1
TGTGCCAGCAGTGTGGGACAGACGGTGACTGAAGCTTTCTTT
CASSVGQTVTEAFF
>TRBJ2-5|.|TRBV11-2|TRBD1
TGTGCCAGCAGCCGGGACAGGGCAGAGACCCAGTACTTC
CASSRDRAETQYF
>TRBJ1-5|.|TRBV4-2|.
TGTGCCAGCAGCCAAGGACAGATCAATCAGCCCCAGCATTTT
CASSQGQINQPQHF
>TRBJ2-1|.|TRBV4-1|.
TGCGCCAGCAGCCAAGGGCCTGGGACAAGTGAGCAGTTCTTC
CASSQGPGTSEQFF
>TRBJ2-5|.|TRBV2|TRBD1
TGTGCCAGCAGTTATTCCCAGGGGGCCCAAGAGACCCAGTACTTC
CASSYSQGAQETQYF
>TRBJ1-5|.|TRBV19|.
TGTGCCAGTAGTATAGATTACGGCGGGCGCTGGAATCAGCCCCAGCATTTT
CASSIDYGGRWNQPQHF
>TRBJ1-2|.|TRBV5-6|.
TGTGCCAGCAGCACAACGACAGGACCCTATGGCTACACCTTC
CASSTTTGPYGYTF
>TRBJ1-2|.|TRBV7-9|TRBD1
TGTGCCAGCAGCTACAGGGGATTAGACTATGGCTACACCTTC
CASSYRGLDYGYTF
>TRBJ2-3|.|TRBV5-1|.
TGCGCCAGCAGCTCGATCGGGGAGGATACGCAGTATTTT
CASSSIGEDTQYF
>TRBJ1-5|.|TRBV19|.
TGTGCCAGTAGTATAGGGGACACTAGCAATCAGCCCCAGCATTTT
CASSIGDTSNQPQHF
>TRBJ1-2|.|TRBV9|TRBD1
TGTGCCAGCAGCGTAGAGGCAGGGGGCTATGGCTACACCTTC
CASSVEAGGYGYTF
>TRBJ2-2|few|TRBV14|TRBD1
TGTGCCAGCAGCCAAGACACGACAGGGACCGGGGAGCTGTTTTTT
CASSQDTTGTGELFF
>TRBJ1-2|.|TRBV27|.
TGTGCCAGCCGCCCCCGGGGAGGGAAGGGCTACACCTTC
CASRPRGGKGYTF
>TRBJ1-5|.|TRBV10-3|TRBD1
TGTGCCATCAGTGACTTCGACAGGGGGCATCAGCCCCAGCATTTT
CAISDFDRGHQPQHF
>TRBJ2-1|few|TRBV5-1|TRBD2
TGCGCCAGCAGCTCGCCTAGCGGGAGCGGATACAATGAGCAGTTCTTC
CASSSPSGSGYNEQFF
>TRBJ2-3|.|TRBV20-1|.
TGCAGTGCCAACAGTATGACGCAGTATTTT
CSANSMTQYF
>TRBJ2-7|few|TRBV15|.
TGTGCCACCAGCAGAGATGGGGGCGGGGGAACCTACGAGCAGTACTTC
CATSRDGGGGTYEQYF